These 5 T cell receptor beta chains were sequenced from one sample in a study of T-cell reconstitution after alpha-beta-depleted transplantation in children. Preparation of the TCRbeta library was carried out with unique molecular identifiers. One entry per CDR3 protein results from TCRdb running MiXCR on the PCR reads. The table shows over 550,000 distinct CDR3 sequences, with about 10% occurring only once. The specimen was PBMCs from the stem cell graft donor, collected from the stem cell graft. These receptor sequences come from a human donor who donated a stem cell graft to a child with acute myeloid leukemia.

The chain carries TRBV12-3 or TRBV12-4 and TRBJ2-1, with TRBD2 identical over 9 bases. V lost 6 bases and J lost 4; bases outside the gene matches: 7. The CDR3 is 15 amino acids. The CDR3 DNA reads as TGTGCCAGCAGACGCGGGACTAGCAGTTACAATGAGCAGTTCTTC. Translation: CASRRGTSSYNEQFF.

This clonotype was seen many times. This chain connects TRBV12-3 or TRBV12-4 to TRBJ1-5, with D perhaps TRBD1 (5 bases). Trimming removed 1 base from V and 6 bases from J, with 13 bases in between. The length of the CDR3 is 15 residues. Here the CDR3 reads CASSLEVWGGQPQHF. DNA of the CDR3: TGTGCCAGCAGTTTAGAGGTTTGGGGGGGTCAGCCCCAGCATTTT.

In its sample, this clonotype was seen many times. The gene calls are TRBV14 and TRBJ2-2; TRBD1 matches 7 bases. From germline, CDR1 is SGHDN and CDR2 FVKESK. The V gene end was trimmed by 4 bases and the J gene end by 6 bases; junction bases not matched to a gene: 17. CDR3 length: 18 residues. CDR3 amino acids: CASSPKRLLDRVSGELFF. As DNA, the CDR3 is TGTGCCAGCAGCCCAAAAAGACTACTCGACAGGGTATCCGGGGAGCTGTTTTTT.

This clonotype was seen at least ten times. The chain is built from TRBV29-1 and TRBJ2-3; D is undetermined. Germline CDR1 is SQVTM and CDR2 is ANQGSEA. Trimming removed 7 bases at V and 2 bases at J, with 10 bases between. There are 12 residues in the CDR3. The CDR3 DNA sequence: TGCAGCGCTAAGCTTTCCACAGATACGCAGTATTTT. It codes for CSAKLSTDTQYF.

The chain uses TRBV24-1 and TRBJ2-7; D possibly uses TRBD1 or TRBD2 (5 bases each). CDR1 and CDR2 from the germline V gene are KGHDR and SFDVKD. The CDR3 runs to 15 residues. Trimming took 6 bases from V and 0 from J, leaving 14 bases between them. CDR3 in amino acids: CATSSSGTGSYEQYF. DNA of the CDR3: TGTGCCACCAGTTCTTCCGGGACGGGCTCCTACGAGCAGTACTTC.